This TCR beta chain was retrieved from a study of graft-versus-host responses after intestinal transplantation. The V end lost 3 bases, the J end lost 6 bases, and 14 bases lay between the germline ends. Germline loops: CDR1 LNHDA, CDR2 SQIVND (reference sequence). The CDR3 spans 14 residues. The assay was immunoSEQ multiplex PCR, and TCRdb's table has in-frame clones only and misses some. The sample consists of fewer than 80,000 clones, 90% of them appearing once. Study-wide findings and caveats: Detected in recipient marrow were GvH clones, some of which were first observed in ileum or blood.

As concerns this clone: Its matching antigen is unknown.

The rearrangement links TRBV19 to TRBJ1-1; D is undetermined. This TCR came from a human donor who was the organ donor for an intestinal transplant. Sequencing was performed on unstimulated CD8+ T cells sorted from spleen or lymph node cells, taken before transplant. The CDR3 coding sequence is TGTGCCAGTAGTATCTACCCGGGGTTGGCTGAAGCTTTCTTT. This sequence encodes CASSIYPGLAEAFF.